In this sample, the clone carrying this T cell receptor beta chain turned up many times. Its specificity is unknown. TCRdb reanalysed the multiplex PCR reads using MiXCR and keeps one entry per CDR3 protein. This sample has roughly 120,000 distinct CDR3 sequences, with 15% to 20% found just once. This entry comes from a study of breast tumors, draining lymph nodes, adjacent tissues. Study observations and caveats: Tumors had less TCR diversity than lymph nodes, more than nontumor tissue. Most tumor T cells seemingly derive from lymph node, then expand in tumor. Tumor T cell lymph node origin was a supported hypothesis, not proven.

Axillary draining lymph nodes of breast cancer patients supplied the node samples. V shed 4 bases and J 9 bases; nucleotides not matched to a gene: 8. This CDR3 contains 14 residues. CDR1 and CDR2 from the germline V gene are SGHTA and FQGTGA. The sequencing sample was made of axillary lymph node tissue. V gene TRBV7-3 combines with J gene TRBJ2-2; 7 bases map to TRBD1. The TCR originated in a female donor with breast cancer. Some clones in this sample may be carry-over from other donors' samples. The CDR3 is CASSSPGGFRELFF. The CDR3 DNA reads TGTGCCAGCAGCTCCCCAGGGGGTTTCCGGGAGCTGTTTTTT.